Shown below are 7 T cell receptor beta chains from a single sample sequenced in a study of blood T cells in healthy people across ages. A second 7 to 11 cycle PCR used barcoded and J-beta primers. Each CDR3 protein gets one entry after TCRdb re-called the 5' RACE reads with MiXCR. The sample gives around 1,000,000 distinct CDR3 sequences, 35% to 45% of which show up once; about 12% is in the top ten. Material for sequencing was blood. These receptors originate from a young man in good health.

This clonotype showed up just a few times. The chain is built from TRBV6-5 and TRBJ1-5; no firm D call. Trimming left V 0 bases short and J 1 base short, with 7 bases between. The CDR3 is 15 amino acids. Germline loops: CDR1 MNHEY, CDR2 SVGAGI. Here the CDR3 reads CASSYSAMSNQPQHF. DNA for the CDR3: TGTGCCAGCAGTTACTCTGCCATGAGCAATCAGCCCCAGCATTTT.

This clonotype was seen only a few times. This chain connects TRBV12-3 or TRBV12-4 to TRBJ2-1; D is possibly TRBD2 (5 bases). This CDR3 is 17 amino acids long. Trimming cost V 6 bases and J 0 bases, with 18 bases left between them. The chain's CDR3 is CASRKFLGGGSYNEQFF. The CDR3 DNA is TGTGCCAGCAGAAAGTTTTTGGGCGGAGGCTCCTACAATGAGCAGTTCTTC.

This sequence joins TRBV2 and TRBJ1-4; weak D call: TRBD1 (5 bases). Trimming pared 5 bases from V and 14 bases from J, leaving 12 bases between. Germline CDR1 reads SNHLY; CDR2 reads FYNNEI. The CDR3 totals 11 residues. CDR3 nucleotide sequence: TGTGCCAGCAGTCCTGACAGCCTGCTGTTTTTT. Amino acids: CASSPDSLLFF.

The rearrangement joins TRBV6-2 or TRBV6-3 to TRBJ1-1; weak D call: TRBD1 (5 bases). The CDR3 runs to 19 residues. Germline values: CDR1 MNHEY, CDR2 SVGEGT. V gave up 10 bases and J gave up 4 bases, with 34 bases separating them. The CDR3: CATAEIRDSKLEDVTEAFF. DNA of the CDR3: TGTGCCACCGCCGAAATCCGGGACTCCAAATTGGAGGATGTCACTGAAGCTTTCTTT.

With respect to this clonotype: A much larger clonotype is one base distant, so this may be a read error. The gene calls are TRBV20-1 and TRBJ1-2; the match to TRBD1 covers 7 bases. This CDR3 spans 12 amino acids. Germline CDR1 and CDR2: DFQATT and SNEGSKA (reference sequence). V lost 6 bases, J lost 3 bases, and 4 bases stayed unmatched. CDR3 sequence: CSALDRHYGYTF. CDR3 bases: TGCAGTGCCCTGGACAGGCACTATGGCTACACCTTC.

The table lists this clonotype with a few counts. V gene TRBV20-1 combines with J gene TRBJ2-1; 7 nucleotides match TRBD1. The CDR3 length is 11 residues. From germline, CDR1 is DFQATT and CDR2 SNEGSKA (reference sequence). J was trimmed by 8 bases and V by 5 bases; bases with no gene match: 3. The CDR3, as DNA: TGCAGTGCTTTGACAGGGTATGAGCAGTTCTTC. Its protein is CSALTGYEQFF.

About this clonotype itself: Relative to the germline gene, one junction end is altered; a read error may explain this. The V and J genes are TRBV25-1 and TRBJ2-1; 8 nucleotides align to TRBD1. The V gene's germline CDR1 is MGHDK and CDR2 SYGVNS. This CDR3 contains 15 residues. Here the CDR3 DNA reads TGTGCCGGCAGTTATCAGGGGGCGGCCTACAATGAGCAGTTCTTC. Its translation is CAGSYQGAAYNEQFF.